These 29 T cell receptor beta chains originate from one sample sequenced in a study of graft-versus-host responses after intestinal transplantation. The data were produced by immunoSEQ multiplex PCR, yet TCRdb's version contains in-frame clones alone and is incomplete. Here the sample spans 15,000 to 20,000 clones, about 40% being singletons. Material: alloreactive CD4+ T cells from a mixed lymphocyte reaction culture, obtained before transplantation. Subset specified: CFSE-low proliferating T cells sorted from roughly six-day pre-transplant mixed lymphocyte reaction (GvH or HvG direction). The receptors originated from a human patient who was an organ donor for intestinal transplantation.

In nucleotides, the CDR3 is TGTGCCAGCAGCTTGGAACCCAGGGTCTATGGCTACACCTTC. Encoded protein: CASSLEPRVYGYTF. This chain links TRBV5-6 with TRBJ1-2, with a possible D match to TRBD1 (5 bases). From germline, CDR1 is SGHDT and CDR2 YYEEEE. CDR3 length: 14 residues. Deletions cut 0 bases from V and 4 bases from J, with 10 bases between.

This chain links TRBV6-1 with TRBJ1-5, with D maybe TRBD1 (5 bases). The CDR3 contains 13 residues. Per the germline V gene, CDR1 is MNHNS and CDR2 is SASEGT. With 6 bases removed from V and 6 bases from J, the gap between germline ends came to 12 bases. CDR3: CASSLTEGQPQHF. The CDR3 region has the DNA TGTGCCAGCAGCCTGACAGAGGGTCAGCCCCAGCATTTT.

This clone is classed as medium-sized. For the CDR3, the DNA is TGTGCCAGCAGCTTAGCGGGAGGGTCCTATGGCTACACCTTC. This translates into CASSLAGGSYGYTF. This sequence joins TRBV7-2 and TRBJ1-2; D not certain. This CDR3 has 14 amino acids. Germline assignment: CDR1 SGHTA and CDR2 FQGNSA. V shed 0 bases and J shed 4 bases, with 9 bases lying between them.

This rearrangement joins TRBV6-5 to TRBJ2-1, with TRBD2 identical over 15 bases. CDR3 length equals 15 residues. With 10 bases clipped from V and 7 bases from J, the junction kept 8 bases outside the gene matches. The germline CDR1 and CDR2 sequences are MNHEY and SVGAGI. The CDR3 region has the DNA TGTGCCACCCATTCCGGACTAGCGGGAGGGAATGAGCAGTTCTTC. This encodes CATHSGLAGGNEQFF.

There are a few counts of this clone. The chain links TRBV5-6 to TRBJ1-1, with D possibly being TRBD1 (6 bases). The CDR3 has 15 amino acids. V was pared by 0 bases and J by 2 bases, with 11 bases between. In germline, CDR1 is SGHDT, CDR2 YYEEEE. The CDR3 DNA reads TGTGCCAGCAGCTTGGGGGGGCGCGGTAACACTGAAGCTTTCTTT. It encodes CASSLGGRGNTEAFF.

This chain connects TRBV29-1 to TRBJ2-2; D remains unclear. The CDR3 is made up of 14 amino acids. Germline assignment: CDR1 SQVTM and CDR2 ANQGSEA. V was trimmed by 4 bases and J by 2 bases, leaving 11 bases between them. The CDR3 here is CSVAWARNTGELFF. In DNA, the CDR3 is TGCAGCGTTGCTTGGGCGAGAAACACCGGGGAGCTGTTTTTT.

The sample holds a few counts of this clone. This CDR3 is CASSFMAGGVYEQYF. The CDR3 nucleotides are TGTGCCAGCAGCTTTATGGCGGGAGGAGTTTACGAGCAGTACTTC. This chain links TRBV7-2 with TRBJ2-7; 8 bases fit TRBD2. The germline V gene encodes CDR1 SGHTA and CDR2 FQGNSA. The CDR3 is made up of 15 amino acids. The junction had 8 bases not matched to a gene; V was cut back by 3 bases and J by 4 bases.

By share, this clone counts as medium-sized. The V gene is TRBV2, the J gene TRBJ2-1; D call uncertain. V was pared by 4 bases and J by 1 base, with 8 bases between. Germline V gives CDR1 SNHLY, CDR2 FYNNEI. The CDR3 is 14 amino acids. CDR3 region: CASSVSPSYNEQFF. Here the CDR3 DNA reads TGTGCCAGCAGTGTCTCCCCATCCTACAATGAGCAGTTCTTC.

V and J are TRBV6-1 and TRBJ1-1, with 7 positions matching TRBD1. CDR3 size: 13 residues. Trimming took 7 bases from V and 1 from J; bases not matched to a gene: 3. Germline V gives CDR1 MNHNS, CDR2 SASEGT. The CDR3 DNA is TGTGCCAGCACCGACAGGGAGAACACTGAAGCTTTCTTT. It is translated as CASTDRENTEAFF.

This clone rates as medium-sized (0.01 to 0.1%). The V call is TRBV11-2, the J call TRBJ2-7, with D perhaps being TRBD1 or TRBD2 (6 bases each). The germline V and J ends were trimmed by 5 bases and 3 bases, with 14 bases remaining between them. Germline-derived CDR1 and CDR2 are SGHAT and FQNNGV. This CDR3 comprises 14 residues. The CDR3 DNA is TGTGCCAGCAGCGTAAGCAGGGGAGGCTACGAGCAGTACTTC. This gives the protein CASSVSRGGYEQYF.

A few counts support this clone. The rearrangement links TRBV15 to TRBJ1-2, with 7 nucleotides matching TRBD1. This CDR3 is 15 amino acids long. The junction had 7 bases not matched to a gene; V was cut back by 3 bases and J by 3 bases. Germline loops: CDR1 LNHNV, CDR2 YYDKDF (reference sequence). Here the CDR3 DNA reads TGTGCCACCAGCAGCCGAGGGGGCACGGACTATGGCTACACCTTC. Residues: CATSSRGGTDYGYTF. The full variable domain, with the rest looked up from reference TRBV15 and TRBJ1-2, is DAMVIQNPRYQVTQFGKPVTLSCSQTLNHNVMYWYQQKSSQAPKLLFHYYDKDFNNEADTPDNFQSRRPNTSFCFLDIRSPGLGDTAMYLCATSSRGGTDYGYTFGSGTRLTVV.

This clone occurred once. The chain couples TRBV20-1 to TRBJ1-2, with D possibly being TRBD1 (6 bases). Trimming stripped 7 bases from V and 7 bases from J, with 13 bases between. The CDR3 extends over 11 amino acids. In germline, CDR1 is DFQATT, CDR2 SNEGSKA (reference sequence). The CDR3 DNA is TGCAGTGGCAGGGGTCGCCTTGGCTACACCTTC. As protein: CSGRGRLGYTF.

Details on this clone: A read error is possible here, since a much larger clone lies one base away. This chain uses TRBV5-1 with TRBJ1-2, with 8 bases aligning to TRBD1. Germline assignment: CDR1 SGHRS and CDR2 YFSETQ. CDR3 size: 14 residues. The J segment lost 7 bases and the V segment lost 3 bases, leaving 8 bases of the junction unmatched. The DNA of the CDR3 is TGCGCCAGCAGCTGGGGGGCAGGGGGCTTTGGCTACACCTTC. Translation: CASSWGAGGFGYTF.

The chain links TRBV9 to TRBJ2-7; no reliable D call. CDR3 length equals 15 residues. In germline, CDR1 is SGDLS, CDR2 YYNGEE. Between the trimmed V and J ends, which lost 2 bases and 4 bases, there was a span of 16 bases. The CDR3 DNA is TGTGCCAGCAGCGTTGGTCCCCATCCGGAATACGAGCAGTACTTC. Encoded protein: CASSVGPHPEYEQYF.

V gene TRBV28 combines with J gene TRBJ1-6; possible D gene TRBD1, 6 bases. Germline V gene sequence: CDR1 MDHEN, CDR2 SYDVKM. V was clipped by 6 bases and J by 15 bases, with 27 bases between them. The CDR3 consists of 16 residues. This chain's CDR3 is CASSQLRGGPIGHLHF. DNA for the CDR3: TGTGCCAGCAGCCAACTAAGAGGGGGTCCCATTGGGCACCTCCACTTT.

V gene TRBV25-1 combines with J gene TRBJ2-1; D is unclear. Germline CDR1 and CDR2: MGHDK and SYGVNS. V lost 4 bases to trimming and J lost 2 bases, with 12 bases between them. CDR3 length: 15 amino acids. This CDR3 is CASSAALGTYNEQFF. CDR3 sequence (DNA): TGTGCCAGCAGTGCCGCACTTGGAACCTACAATGAGCAGTTCTTC.

This chain connects TRBV30 to TRBJ1-4; D call uncertain. The CDR3 is 13 residues long. The germline gives CDR1 GTSNPN, CDR2 SVGIG (reference sequence). V gave up 1 base and J gave up 7 bases, with 10 bases separating them. As DNA, the CDR3 is TGTGCCTGGAGTGGATCGGTGGGTGAAAAACTGTTTTTT. This encodes CAWSGSVGEKLFF. Full variable domain (rest looked up from reference TRBV30 and TRBJ1-4): SQTIHQWPATLVQPVGSPLSLECTVEGTSNPNLYWYRQAAGRGLQLLFYSVGIGQISSEVPQNLSASRPQDRQFILSSKKLLLSDSGFYLCAWSGSVGEKLFFGSGTQLSVL.

This rearrangement joins TRBV1 to TRBJ2-3. TRBV1 is a pseudogene locus. The CDR3 spans 16 residues. The CDR3 sequence: CTSSQRRATHTDTQYF. In DNA, the CDR3 is TGCACCAGCAGCCAACGTAGGGCTACCCACACAGATACGCAGTATTTT.

The J gene is TRBJ2-3, the V gene TRBV28; 11 bases are a match to TRBD2. This CDR3 contains 15 residues. Per germline, CDR1 MDHEN and CDR2 SYDVKM. The trim removed 5 bases at V and 4 bases at J, leaving 5 bases unmatched. CDR3: CASSRLAGGADTQYF. CDR3 nucleotides: TGTGCCAGCAGTCGCCTAGCGGGAGGCGCAGATACGCAGTATTTT. The complete variable domain, with remaining parts taken from reference TRBV28 and TRBJ2-3, reads DVKVTQSSRYLVKRTGEKVFLECVQDMDHENMFWYRQDPGLGLRLIYFSYDVKMKEKGDIPEGYSVSREKKERFSLILESASTNQTSMYLCASSRLAGGADTQYFGPGTRLTVL.

The gene calls are TRBV10-3 and TRBJ2-3; D unresolved. Deletions cut 6 bases from V and 5 bases from J, with 6 bases between. The CDR3 extends over 11 amino acids. Looked up from germline, CDR1 is ENHRY and CDR2 is SYGVKD. Here the CDR3 reads CAISGLDTQYF. The CDR3 nucleotides read TGTGCCATCAGCGGTCTAGATACGCAGTATTTT.

Within the sample, this clone is medium-sized (0.01 to 0.1%). The rearrangement uses TRBV5-1 and TRBJ2-7; TRBD1 agrees at 9 bases. V was clipped by 4 bases and J by 3 bases; unmatched bases: 5. The CDR3 has 14 residues. The V gene's germline CDR1 is SGHRS and CDR2 YFSETQ. As DNA, the CDR3 is TGCGCCAGCAGCCTAGCGACAGGGGGCTACGAGCAGTACTTC. This codes for CASSLATGGYEQYF.

This clone was counted between two and nine times. This sequence joins TRBV7-9 and TRBJ2-3; D is ambiguous. Deletions cut 2 bases from V and 3 bases from J, with 12 bases between. The germline V gene has CDR1 SEHNR and CDR2 FQNEAQ (reference sequence). The CDR3 consists of 15 residues. CDR3 nucleotide sequence: TGTGCCAGCAGCTTAAGGGTAGAACCAACAGATACGCAGTATTTT. Translating gives CASSLRVEPTDTQYF.

V usage is TRBV6-5 and J usage is TRBJ2-7; the D is unclear. The CDR3 contains 12 residues. The ends were cut back, 2 bases at V and 2 bases at J, with 4 bases in the middle. Germline V gene sequence: CDR1 MNHEY, CDR2 SVGAGI. The CDR3: CASSYKAYEQYF. The DNA of the CDR3 is TGTGCCAGCAGTTACAAGGCCTACGAGCAGTACTTC.

V usage is TRBV28 and J usage is TRBJ2-7; D is unclear. V was cut by 6 bases and J by 1 base, with 10 bases left in between. Germline loops: CDR1 MDHEN, CDR2 SYDVKM. The CDR3 loop spans 13 amino acids. The CDR3 reads CASRPGRSYEQYF. CDR3 coding DNA: TGTGCCAGCAGACCTGGGCGTTCCTACGAGCAGTACTTC.

This clone has just a few counts. The gene calls are TRBV5-1 and TRBJ2-1; 9 nucleotides match TRBD2. V was pared by 2 bases and J by 1 base, with 10 bases of the junction left unmatched. From germline, CDR1 is SGHRS and CDR2 YFSETQ. The CDR3 is 18 residues long. The DNA of the CDR3 is TGCGCCAGCAGCTTTCAAGCGGGAGGAATTTATTCCTACAATGAGCAGTTCTTC. Translating gives CASSFQAGGIYSYNEQFF.

This chain joins TRBV15 and TRBJ2-6; D call uncertain. Germline assignment: CDR1 LNHNV and CDR2 YYDKDF (reference sequence). Deletions cut 0 bases from V and 0 bases from J, with 3 bases between. CDR3 length equals 15 residues. The CDR3 protein is CATSRDNSGANVLTF. The CDR3, as DNA: TGTGCCACCAGCAGAGACAACTCTGGGGCCAACGTCCTGACTTTC.

The chain couples TRBV5-4 to TRBJ1-1, with no clear D. The CDR3 has 14 residues. Germline V lookup: CDR1 SGHNT, CDR2 YYREEE (reference sequence). The V end was cut by 4 bases, the J end by 3 bases, with 13 bases between. The CDR3 sequence: CASSQAVGYTEAFF. CDR3 nucleotides: TGTGCCAGCAGCCAAGCCGTGGGATACACTGAAGCTTTCTTT.

This chain links TRBV27 with TRBJ1-5; 7 nucleotides align to TRBD1. Germline V lookup: CDR1 MNHEY, CDR2 SMNVEV (reference sequence). The CDR3 loop spans 15 amino acids. J lost 0 bases, V lost 6 bases, and 5 bases had no gene match. In nucleotides, the CDR3 is TGTGCCAGCAGGCCGACAGGGTATAGCAATCAGCCCCAGCATTTT. Protein sequence: CASRPTGYSNQPQHF.

This clone was counted a few times. V usage is TRBV4-1 and J usage is TRBJ2-1; 9 nucleotides match TRBD2. Germline V gene data show CDR1 as MGHRA and CDR2 as YSYEKL. V was pared by 0 bases and J by 7 bases, with 10 bases of the junction left unmatched. There are 17 residues in the CDR3. The CDR3 bases are TGCGCCAGCAGCCAAGATCGTTGGAGCCTAGCGGGGAATGAGCAGTTCTTC. Translation: CASSQDRWSLAGNEQFF.